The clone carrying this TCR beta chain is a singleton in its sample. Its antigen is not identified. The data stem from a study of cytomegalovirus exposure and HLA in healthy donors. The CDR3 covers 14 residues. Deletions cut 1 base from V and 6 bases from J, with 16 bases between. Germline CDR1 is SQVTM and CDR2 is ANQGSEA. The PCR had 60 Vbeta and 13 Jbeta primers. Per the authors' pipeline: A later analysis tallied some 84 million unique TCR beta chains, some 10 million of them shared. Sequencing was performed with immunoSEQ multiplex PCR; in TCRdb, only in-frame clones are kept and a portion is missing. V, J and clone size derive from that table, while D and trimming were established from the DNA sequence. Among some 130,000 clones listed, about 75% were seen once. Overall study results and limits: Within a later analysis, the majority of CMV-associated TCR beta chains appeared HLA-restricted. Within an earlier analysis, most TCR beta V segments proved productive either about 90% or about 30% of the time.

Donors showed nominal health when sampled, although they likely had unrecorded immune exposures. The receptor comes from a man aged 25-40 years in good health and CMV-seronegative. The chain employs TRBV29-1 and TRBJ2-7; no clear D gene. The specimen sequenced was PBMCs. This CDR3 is CSVEGGGQPVEQYF. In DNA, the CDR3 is TGCAGCGTTGAAGGCGGCGGCCAGCCCGTCGAGCAGTACTTC.